The sequence of this T cell receptor beta chain was determined in a study of T-cell memory formation after mild COVID-19. About the research overall: The two donors had largely donor-specific TCR clusters.

TCRdb ran MiXCR on the 5' RACE reads and lists one entry per CDR3 protein. The table lists 50,000 to 70,000 distinct CDR3 sequences, 9.5% to 15% of them singletons, with around 23% in the top ten. This clonotype was recorded at least ten times. The CDR3 length is 13 residues. The germline gives CDR1 MDHEN, CDR2 SYDVKM. V lost 6 bases to trimming and J lost 2 bases; unmatched junction nucleotides: 4. The sequence was collected from a man between 18 and 35 years old who had mild COVID-19 (a few samples of this study predate the infection). Cell type and time point are not known. The chain has TRBV28 and TRBJ2-7; 7 bases line up with TRBD1. Sequencing was carried out using PBMCs or a T cell subset sorted from them (not recorded which). CDR3 sequence: CASSPGQTYEQYF. The DNA for the CDR3 is TGTGCCAGCAGCCCGGGACAGACCTACGAGCAGTACTTC.